The 9 T cell receptor beta chains below were found in one sample sequenced in a study of T cell responses to AZD1222 COVID-19 vaccine. Generated by immunoSEQ multiplex PCR, the TCRdb table keeps only in-frame clones and is missing some. The table lists about 110,000 clones, roughly nine tenths of them singletons. Sequencing used peripheral blood, obtained 28 days after the second AZD1222 dose. The receptors were sampled from an adult who received the AZD1222 COVID-19 vaccine.

This clone was seen only once. The V gene is TRBV24-1, the J gene TRBJ2-5; 11 bases line up with TRBD2. Germline V gene sequence: CDR1 KGHDR, CDR2 SFDVKD. The CDR3 extends over 15 amino acids. The V and J ends lost 5 bases and 5 bases, in that order; junction bases with no gene match: 6. CDR3 in DNA: TGTGCCACCAGTGTGCCGGCTAGCGGGAGGGAGACCCAGTACTTC. Amino acids: CATSVPASGRETQYF.

J is TRBJ1-2 and V is TRBV30, with 7 bases aligning to TRBD1. Germline V gene lookup returns CDR1 GTSNPN and CDR2 SVGIG (reference sequence). V lost 0 bases, J lost 2 bases, and 6 bases stayed unmatched. CDR3 size: 15 residues. The DNA for the CDR3 is TGTGCCTGGAGTGTACGGAGGGGGCGAAACTATGGCTACACCTTC. Encoded protein: CAWSVRRGRNYGYTF.

V and J are TRBV9 and TRBJ1-2, with D hard to call. Germline-derived CDR1 and CDR2 are SGDLS and YYNGEE. This CDR3 contains 14 residues. V was clipped by 0 bases and J by 2 bases, with 8 bases between them. CDR3 in amino acids: CASSVGQGNYGYTF. CDR3 bases: TGTGCCAGCAGCGTAGGCCAAGGGAACTATGGCTACACCTTC.

The rearrangement joins TRBV29-1 to TRBJ1-5; 7 positions agree with TRBD1. The CDR3 runs to 15 residues. Germline values: CDR1 SQVTM, CDR2 ANQGSEA. V gave up 6 bases and J gave up 1 base; unmatched junction bases: 9. CDR3: CSVAQGGQSNQPQHF. DNA for the CDR3: TGCAGCGTCGCCCAGGGGGGGCAAAGCAATCAGCCCCAGCATTTT.

The chain combines TRBV28 with TRBJ2-5, with D perhaps matching TRBD1 (5 bases). Germline CDR1 reads MDHEN; CDR2 reads SYDVKM. V was trimmed by 7 bases and J by 5 bases, leaving 20 bases between them. This CDR3 region has 15 residues. This chain's CDR3 is CASTSPSGSGETQYF. CDR3 sequence (DNA): TGTGCCAGCACGTCACCGTCTGGTTCAGGGGAGACCCAGTACTTC.

The chain recombines TRBV3-1 (or the pseudogene TRBV3-2) with TRBJ1-4; 9 nucleotides agree with TRBD1. The CDR3 runs to 16 residues. V shed 3 bases, J shed 7 bases, and the junction held 9 bases outside the gene matches. Looked up from germline, CDR1 is LGHDT and CDR2 is YNNKEL (reference sequence). CDR3: CASSHNPGQGAEKLFF. In nucleotides, the CDR3 is TGTGCCAGCAGCCATAACCCGGGACAGGGCGCTGAAAAACTGTTTTTT.

As DNA, the CDR3 is TGTGCCAGCAGTCAACTAGGGACTAGACAGTCCTACAATGAGCAGTTCTTC. Protein product: CASSQLGTRQSYNEQFF. This chain links TRBV28 with TRBJ2-1; 8 bases are shared with TRBD2. After removal of 5 bases from V and 1 base from J, the junction contained 10 bases not matched to a gene. This CDR3 is 17 amino acids long. The germline CDR1 and CDR2 sequences are MDHEN and SYDVKM.

This chain connects TRBV29-1 to TRBJ2-3; no clear D gene. The CDR3 sequence is 14 residues long. The germline CDR1 and CDR2 sequences are SQVTM and ANQGSEA. V was pared by 0 bases and J by 4 bases, with 11 bases between. The CDR3 DNA sequence: TGCAGCGTTGAAGAGGGTTCGAGCCCAGATACGCAGTATTTT. It codes for CSVEEGSSPDTQYF.

CDR3 sequence (DNA): TGTGCCAGCAGCGAAGGGCCCCAATTGAGGAACACTGAAGCTTTCTTT. Translating it yields CASSEGPQLRNTEAFF. This rearrangement joins TRBV9 to TRBJ1-1, with D hard to call. The CDR3 extends over 16 amino acids. The V end lost 3 bases, the J end lost 1 base, and 16 bases lay between the germline ends. CDR1 SGDLS and CDR2 YYNGEE come from the germline V gene.